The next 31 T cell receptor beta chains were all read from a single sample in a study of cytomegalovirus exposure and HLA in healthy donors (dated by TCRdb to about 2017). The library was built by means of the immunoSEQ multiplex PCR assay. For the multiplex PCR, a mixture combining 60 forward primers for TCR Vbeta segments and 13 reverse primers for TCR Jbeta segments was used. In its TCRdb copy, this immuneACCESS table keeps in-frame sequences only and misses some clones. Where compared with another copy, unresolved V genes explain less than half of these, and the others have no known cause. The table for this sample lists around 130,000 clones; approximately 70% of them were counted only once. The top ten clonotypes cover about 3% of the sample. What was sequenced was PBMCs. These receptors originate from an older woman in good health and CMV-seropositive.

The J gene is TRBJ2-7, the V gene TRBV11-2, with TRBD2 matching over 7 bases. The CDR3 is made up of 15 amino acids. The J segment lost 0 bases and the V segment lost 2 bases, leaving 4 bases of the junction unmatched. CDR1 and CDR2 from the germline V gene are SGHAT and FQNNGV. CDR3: CASSLRGGSSYEQYF. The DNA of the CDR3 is TGTGCCAGCAGCTTAAGAGGCGGGAGCTCCTACGAGCAGTACTTC.

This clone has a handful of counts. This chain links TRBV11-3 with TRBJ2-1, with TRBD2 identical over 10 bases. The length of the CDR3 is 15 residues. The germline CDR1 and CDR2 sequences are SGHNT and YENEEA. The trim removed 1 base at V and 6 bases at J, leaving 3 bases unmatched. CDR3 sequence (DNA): TGTGCCAGCAGCTTAGGGACTAGCGGTAGCAATGAGCAGTTCTTC. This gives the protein CASSLGTSGSNEQFF.

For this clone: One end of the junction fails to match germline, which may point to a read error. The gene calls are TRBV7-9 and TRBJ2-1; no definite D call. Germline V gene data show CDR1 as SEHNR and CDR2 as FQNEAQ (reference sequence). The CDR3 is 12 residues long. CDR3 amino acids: CSSSFDTNEQFF. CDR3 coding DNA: TGTTCCAGCAGCTTCGACACAAATGAGCAGTTCTTC.

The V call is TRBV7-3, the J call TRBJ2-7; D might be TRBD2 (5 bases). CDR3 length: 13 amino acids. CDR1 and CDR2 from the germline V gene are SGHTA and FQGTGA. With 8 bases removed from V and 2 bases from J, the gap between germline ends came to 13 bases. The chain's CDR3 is CASAWTDTYEQYF. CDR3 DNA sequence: TGTGCCAGCGCGTGGACTGATACCTACGAGCAGTACTTC.

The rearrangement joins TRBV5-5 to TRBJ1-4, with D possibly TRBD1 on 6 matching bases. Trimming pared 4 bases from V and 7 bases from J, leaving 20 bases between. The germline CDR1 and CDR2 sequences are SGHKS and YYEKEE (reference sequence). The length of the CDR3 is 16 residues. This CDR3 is CASSPDRTARGEKLFF. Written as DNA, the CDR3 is TGTGCCAGCAGCCCAGACAGGACCGCCAGGGGTGAAAAACTGTTTTTT.

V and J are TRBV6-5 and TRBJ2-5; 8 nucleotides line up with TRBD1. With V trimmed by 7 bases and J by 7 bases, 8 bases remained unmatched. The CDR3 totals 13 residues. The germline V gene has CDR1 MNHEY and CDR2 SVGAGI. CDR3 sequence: CASIGQGRGTQYF. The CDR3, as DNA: TGTGCCAGCATTGGACAGGGCCGTGGGACCCAGTACTTC.

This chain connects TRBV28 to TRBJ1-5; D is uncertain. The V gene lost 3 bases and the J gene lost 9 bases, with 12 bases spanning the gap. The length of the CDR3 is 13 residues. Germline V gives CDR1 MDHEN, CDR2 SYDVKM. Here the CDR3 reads CASSFAPRGPQHF. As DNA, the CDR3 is TGTGCCAGCAGTTTTGCCCCCCGGGGGCCCCAGCATTTT. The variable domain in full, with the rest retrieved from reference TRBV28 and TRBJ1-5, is DVKVTQSSRYLVKRTGEKVFLECVQDMDHENMFWYRQDPGLGLRLIYFSYDVKMKEKGDIPEGYSVSREKKERFSLILESASTNQTSMYLCASSFAPRGPQHFGDGTRLSIL.

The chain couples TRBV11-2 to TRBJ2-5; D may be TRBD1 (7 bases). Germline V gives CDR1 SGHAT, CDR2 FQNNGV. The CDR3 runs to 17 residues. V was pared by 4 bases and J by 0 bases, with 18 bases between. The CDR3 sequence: CASSSPSGGIYQETQYF. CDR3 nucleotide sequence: TGTGCCAGCAGCTCCCCCTCAGGGGGGATCTACCAAGAGACCCAGTACTTC.

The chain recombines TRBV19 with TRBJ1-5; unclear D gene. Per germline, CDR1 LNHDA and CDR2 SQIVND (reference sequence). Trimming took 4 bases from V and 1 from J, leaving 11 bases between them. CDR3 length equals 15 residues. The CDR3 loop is CASSRAGSSNQPQHF. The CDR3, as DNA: TGTGCCAGTAGTAGGGCAGGCTCGAGCAATCAGCCCCAGCATTTT.

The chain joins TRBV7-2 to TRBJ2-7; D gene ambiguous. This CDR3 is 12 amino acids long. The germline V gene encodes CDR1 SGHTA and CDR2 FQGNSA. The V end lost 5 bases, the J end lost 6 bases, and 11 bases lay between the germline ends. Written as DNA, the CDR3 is TGTGCCAGCAGCGGCGGATGGTTCGAGCAGTACTTC. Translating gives CASSGGWFEQYF.

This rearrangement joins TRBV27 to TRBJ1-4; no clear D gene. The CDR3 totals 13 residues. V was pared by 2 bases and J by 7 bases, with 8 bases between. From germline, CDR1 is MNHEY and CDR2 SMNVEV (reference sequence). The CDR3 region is CASSLGWAEKLFF. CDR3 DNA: TGTGCCAGCAGTTTAGGATGGGCTGAAAAACTGTTTTTT.

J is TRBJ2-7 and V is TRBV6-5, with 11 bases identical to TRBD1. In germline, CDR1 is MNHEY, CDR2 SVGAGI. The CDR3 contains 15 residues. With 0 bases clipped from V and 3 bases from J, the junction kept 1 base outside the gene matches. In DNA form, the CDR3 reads TGTGCCAGCAGTTACTCTGGGACAGGGGGCTACGAGCAGTACTTC. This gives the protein CASSYSGTGGYEQYF.

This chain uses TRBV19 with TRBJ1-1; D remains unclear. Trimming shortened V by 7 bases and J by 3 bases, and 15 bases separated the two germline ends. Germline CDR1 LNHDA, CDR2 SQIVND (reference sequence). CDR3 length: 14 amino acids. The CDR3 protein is CASMRRERDTEAFF. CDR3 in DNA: TGTGCCAGTATGAGAAGGGAGCGTGACACTGAAGCTTTCTTT.

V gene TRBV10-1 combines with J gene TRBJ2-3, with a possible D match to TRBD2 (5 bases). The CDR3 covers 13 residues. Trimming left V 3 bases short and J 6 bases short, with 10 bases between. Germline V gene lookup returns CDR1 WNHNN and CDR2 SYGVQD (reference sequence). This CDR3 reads CASSETGRDTQYF. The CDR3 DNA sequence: TGCGCCAGCAGTGAAACGGGAAGGGATACGCAGTATTTT.

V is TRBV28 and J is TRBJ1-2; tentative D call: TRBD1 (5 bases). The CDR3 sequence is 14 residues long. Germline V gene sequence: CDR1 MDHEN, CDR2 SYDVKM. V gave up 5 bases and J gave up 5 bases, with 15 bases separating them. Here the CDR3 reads CASSPGRAGYGYTF. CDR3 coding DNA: TGTGCCAGCAGTCCCGGCCGGGCAGGGTATGGCTACACCTTC.

The CDR3 DNA reads as TGTGCCAGCAGCGCGCGGGGACAGGGAATCTACGAGCAGTACTTC. Translating it yields CASSARGQGIYEQYF. The chain couples TRBV6-1 to TRBJ2-7; 9 nucleotides match TRBD1. The germline V gene has CDR1 MNHNS and CDR2 SASEGT. The CDR3 covers 15 residues. V dropped 6 bases and J dropped 3; count of bases not matched to a gene: 9.

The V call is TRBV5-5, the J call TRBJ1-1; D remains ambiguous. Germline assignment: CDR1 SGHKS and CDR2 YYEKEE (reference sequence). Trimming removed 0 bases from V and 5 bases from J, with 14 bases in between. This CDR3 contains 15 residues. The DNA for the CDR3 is TGTGCCAGCAGCTTGGTGGAGGGTGGTTGGACTGAAGCTTTCTTT. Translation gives CASSLVEGGWTEAFF.

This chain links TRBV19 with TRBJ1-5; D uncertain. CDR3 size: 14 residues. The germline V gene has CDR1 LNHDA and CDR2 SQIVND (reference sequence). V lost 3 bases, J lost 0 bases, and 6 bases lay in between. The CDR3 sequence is CASSIGNSNQPQHF. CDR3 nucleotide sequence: TGTGCCAGTAGTATCGGTAATAGCAATCAGCCCCAGCATTTT. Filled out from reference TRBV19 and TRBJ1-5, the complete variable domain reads DGGITQSPKYLFRKEGQNVTLSCEQNLNHDAMYWYRQDPGQGLRLIYYSQIVNDFQKGDIAEGYSVSREKKESFPLTVTSAQKNPTAFYLCASSIGNSNQPQHFGDGTRLSIL.

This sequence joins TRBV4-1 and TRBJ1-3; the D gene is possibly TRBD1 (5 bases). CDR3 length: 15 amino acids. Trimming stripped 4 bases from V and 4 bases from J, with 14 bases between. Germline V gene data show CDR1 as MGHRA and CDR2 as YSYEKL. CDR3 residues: CASSPTAQEGNTIYF. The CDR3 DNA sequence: TGCGCCAGCAGCCCGACAGCTCAAGAGGGAAACACCATATATTTT.

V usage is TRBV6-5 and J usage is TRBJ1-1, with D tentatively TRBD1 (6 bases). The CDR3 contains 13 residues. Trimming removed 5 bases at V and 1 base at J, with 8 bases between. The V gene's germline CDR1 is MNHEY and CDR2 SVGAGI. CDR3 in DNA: TGTGCCAGCAGTACAGGGCCGAACACTGAAGCTTTCTTT. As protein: CASSTGPNTEAFF.

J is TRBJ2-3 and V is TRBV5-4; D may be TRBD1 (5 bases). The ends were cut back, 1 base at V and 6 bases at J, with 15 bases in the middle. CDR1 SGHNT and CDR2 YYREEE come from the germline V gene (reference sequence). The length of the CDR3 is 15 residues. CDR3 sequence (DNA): TGTGCCAGCAGCTTGTGGGGCCGGGCCCAGGATACGCAGTATTTT. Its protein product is CASSLWGRAQDTQYF.

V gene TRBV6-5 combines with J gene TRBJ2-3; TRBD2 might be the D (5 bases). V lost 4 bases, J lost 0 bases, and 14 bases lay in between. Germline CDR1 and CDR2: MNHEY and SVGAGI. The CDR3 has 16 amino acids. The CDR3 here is CASSFLTEVSTDTQYF. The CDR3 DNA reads TGTGCCAGCAGTTTCCTGACGGAGGTTAGCACAGATACGCAGTATTTT.

The CDR3 DNA reads as TGTGCCAGCAGCTTAGGGGGGACAGGGCTCACTGAAGCTTTCTTT. It specifies CASSLGGTGLTEAFF. The rearrangement links TRBV7-9 to TRBJ1-1; 9 nucleotides agree with TRBD1. The junction had 4 bases not matched to a gene; V was cut back by 1 base and J by 4 bases. This CDR3 region has 15 residues. The V gene's germline CDR1 is SEHNR and CDR2 FQNEAQ (reference sequence).

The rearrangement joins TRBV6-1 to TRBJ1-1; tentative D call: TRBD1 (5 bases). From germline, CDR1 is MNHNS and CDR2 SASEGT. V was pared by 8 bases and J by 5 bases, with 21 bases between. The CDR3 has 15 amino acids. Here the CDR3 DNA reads TGTGCCAGCCCCTCGGCAGGGTTGCCATCAACTGAAGCTTTCTTT. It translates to CASPSAGLPSTEAFF.

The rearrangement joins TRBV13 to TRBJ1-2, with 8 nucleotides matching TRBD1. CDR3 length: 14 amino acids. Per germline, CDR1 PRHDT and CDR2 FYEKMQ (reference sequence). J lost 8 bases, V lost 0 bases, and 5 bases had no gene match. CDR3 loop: CASSLGAGGGGYTF. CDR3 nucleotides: TGTGCCAGCAGCTTAGGCGCAGGGGGCGGGGGCTACACCTTC.

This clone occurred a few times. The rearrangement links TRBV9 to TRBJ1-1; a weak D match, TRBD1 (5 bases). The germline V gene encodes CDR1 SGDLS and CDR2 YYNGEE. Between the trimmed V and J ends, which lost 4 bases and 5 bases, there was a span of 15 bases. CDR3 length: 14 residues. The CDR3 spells CASSPGHLSTEAFF. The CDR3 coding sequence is TGTGCCAGCAGCCCCGGACACCTATCGACTGAAGCTTTCTTT.

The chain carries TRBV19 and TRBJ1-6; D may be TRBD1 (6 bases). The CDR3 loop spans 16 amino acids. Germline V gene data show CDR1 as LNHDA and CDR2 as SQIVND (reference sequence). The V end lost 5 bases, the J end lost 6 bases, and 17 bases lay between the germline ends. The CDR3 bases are TGTGCCAGTAGTCCTCGGGCAGGGGCCCTTAATTCACCCCTCCACTTT. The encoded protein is CASSPRAGALNSPLHF.

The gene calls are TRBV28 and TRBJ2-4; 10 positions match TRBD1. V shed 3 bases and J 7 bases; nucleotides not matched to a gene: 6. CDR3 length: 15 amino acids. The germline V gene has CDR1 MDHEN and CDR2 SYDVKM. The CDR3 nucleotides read TGTGCCAGCAGTTTCCGAGGACAGGGGGAGAACATTCAGTACTTC. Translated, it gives CASSFRGQGENIQYF.

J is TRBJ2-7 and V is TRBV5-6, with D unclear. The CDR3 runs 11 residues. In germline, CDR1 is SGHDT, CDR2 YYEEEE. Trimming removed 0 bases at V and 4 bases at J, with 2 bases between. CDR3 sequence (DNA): TGTGCCAGCAGCTTGGTATACGAGCAGTACTTC. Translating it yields CASSLVYEQYF.

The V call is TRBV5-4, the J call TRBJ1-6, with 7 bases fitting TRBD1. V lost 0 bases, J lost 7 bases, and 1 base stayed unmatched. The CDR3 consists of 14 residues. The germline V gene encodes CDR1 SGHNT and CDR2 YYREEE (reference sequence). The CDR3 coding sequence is TGTGCCAGCAGCTTGGGCAGGGGGAATTCACCCCTCCACTTT. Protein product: CASSLGRGNSPLHF.

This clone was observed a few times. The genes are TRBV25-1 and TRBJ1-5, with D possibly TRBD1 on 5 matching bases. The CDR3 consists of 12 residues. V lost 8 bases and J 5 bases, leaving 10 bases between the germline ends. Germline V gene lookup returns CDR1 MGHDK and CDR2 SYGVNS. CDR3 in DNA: TGTGCCAGCCATCAGGGCGATCAGCCCCAGCATTTT. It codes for CASHQGDQPQHF. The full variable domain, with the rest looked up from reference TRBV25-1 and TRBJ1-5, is EADIYQTPRYLVIGTGKKITLECSQTMGHDKMYWYQQDPGMELHLIHYSYGVNSTEKGDLSSESTVSRIRTEHFPLTLESARPSHTSQYLCASHQGDQPQHFGDGTRLSIL.